The 5 T cell receptor beta chains given below trace back to one sample, sequenced in a study of cytomegalovirus exposure and HLA in healthy donors. The data were produced by immunoSEQ multiplex PCR, yet TCRdb's version contains in-frame clones alone and is incomplete. This table has 150,000 to 200,000 clones, about four fifths appearing once. Sequencing was done on a sample of PBMCs. The source of these receptors is a man aged 25-45 years in good health and CMV-seropositive.

V and J are TRBV30 and TRBJ1-2, with no clear D. V was shortened by 5 bases and J by 0 bases, with 13 bases between the two germline ends. There are 14 residues in the CDR3. Germline CDR1 and CDR2: GTSNPN and SVGIG (reference sequence). The CDR3 sequence is CAWSSGRANYGYTF. DNA of the CDR3: TGTGCCTGGTCTTCCGGGAGAGCTAACTATGGCTACACCTTC.

This clone has more than one count but fewer than ten. The chain joins TRBV5-1 to TRBJ2-5, with 8 bases identical to TRBD2. CDR3 length: 17 amino acids. Trimming cost V 0 bases and J 4 bases; bases outside gene matches: 11. Looked up from germline, CDR1 is SGHRS and CDR2 is YFSETQ. The CDR3 spells CASSLAPLSGGGETQYF. As DNA, the CDR3 is TGCGCCAGCAGCTTGGCCCCTTTAAGCGGGGGCGGAGAGACCCAGTACTTC.

The rearrangement uses TRBV5-1 and TRBJ1-1; D might be TRBD1 (6 bases). Germline V gene lookup returns CDR1 SGHRS and CDR2 YFSETQ. The CDR3 consists of 14 residues. Trimming took off 1 base at V and 1 base at J, with 8 bases between the two ends. The CDR3: CASSLMGQNTEAFF. The CDR3 DNA follows: TGCGCCAGCAGCTTGATGGGACAGAACACTGAAGCTTTCTTT.

The CDR3 DNA follows: TGCGCCAGCAGCTTAGTAAAGGGGGCGTTTAACAACGAGCAGTACTTC. It yields the protein CASSLVKGAFNNEQYF. The rearrangement links TRBV5-1 to TRBJ2-7, with TRBD1 matching over 7 bases. V gave up 2 bases and J gave up 5 bases; unmatched junction bases: 13. Germline values: CDR1 SGHRS, CDR2 YFSETQ. CDR3 length equals 16 residues.

The J gene is TRBJ2-1, the V gene TRBV9, with TRBD2 matching over 7 bases. The CDR3 is 15 amino acids. CDR1 SGDLS and CDR2 YYNGEE come from the germline V gene. The V segment lost 2 bases and the J segment 0 bases; nucleotides outside the gene matches: 2. CDR3 DNA sequence: TGTGCCAGCAGCGTGGGGGACTACTCCTACAATGAGCAGTTCTTC. The encoded protein is CASSVGDYSYNEQFF. The full variable domain, with the rest looked up from reference TRBV9 and TRBJ2-1, is DSGVTQTPKHLITATGQRVTLRCSPRSGDLSVYWYQQSLDQGLQFLIQYYNGEERAKGNILERFSAQQFPDLHSELNLSSLELGDSALYFCASSVGDYSYNEQFFGPGTRLTVL.